This T cell receptor (beta chain) came from a study of identical twins. Notes on the study in general: Beta out-of-frame twin sharing showed a weaker excess. Models underpredicted monozygotic twin sharing of out-of-frame TCR alpha.

TCRdb fed the 5' RACE reads into MiXCR, producing one record per CDR3 protein. The sample consists of fewer than 900,000 distinct CDR3 sequences, 18% of them appearing once. On this clonotype: Its matching antigen is unknown.

The CDR3 runs 15 residues. The V gene end was trimmed by 6 bases and the J gene end by 4 bases; junction bases not matched to a gene: 9. This sample also belongs to another study, concerning T cells expressing NK-cell markers.

The sample comprised PBMCs. The chain recombines TRBV12-3 or TRBV12-4 with TRBJ1-3, with 7 bases aligning to TRBD1. This sequence was found in a woman between 18 and 30 years old in good health. CDR3 protein: CASSLGQWRGNTIYF. The CDR3 nucleotides read TGTGCCAGCAGCTTGGGACAGTGGAGAGGAAACACCATATATTTT.